The rows below give T cell receptor beta chains drawn from one sample of a study of STAT5B mutations in CD4+ large granular lymphocyte leukemia. Some clones are missing from TCRdb's copy, which holds only in-frame ones; the method was immunoSEQ multiplex PCR. The sample includes 22,000 or so clones, roughly 79% of them seen just once. Sequenced sample: CD4+ T cells from blood buffy coats. These receptors came from a human donor in good health. The CDR3 runs from the conserved cysteine through the conserved F or W. A D gene is named only where the DNA matches it firmly. Not all rows give a size; the values are once, few, many and, for expanded clones, a class.

d_call	j_call	v_call	clone_size	cdr3_aa	cdr3_nt
NA	TRBJ2-7	TRBV15	NA	CATSNDGGLYEQYF	TGTGCCACCAGCAACGACGGTGGACTCTACGAGCAGTACTTC
TRBD1	TRBJ2-2	TRBV5-4	NA	CASSFDRGLVGELFF	TGTGCCAGCAGCTTCGACAGGGGGCTGGTCGGGGAGCTGTTTTTT
NA	TRBJ2-5	TRBV4-3	NA	CASSQSTQGSGEQYF	TGCGCCAGCAGCCAATCTACCCAGGGGTCGGGTGAGCAGTACTTC
NA	TRBJ1-3	TRBV30	few	CAWHTGTYSGNTIYF	TGTGCCTGGCATACCGGGACTTACTCTGGAAACACCATATATTTT
NA	TRBJ1-6	TRBV19	NA	CASSKLRDSPLHF	TGTGCCAGTAGTAAGCTCAGGGATTCACCCCTCCACTTT
NA	TRBJ2-5	TRBV29-1	NA	CSVRDGQETQYF	TGCAGCGTGAGGGACGGACAAGAGACCCAGTACTTC
NA	TRBJ1-2	TRBV28	NA	CASRLRDRFNYGYTF	TGTGCCAGCAGGCTCCGGGACCGATTTAACTATGGCTACACCTTC
NA	TRBJ2-4	TRBV7-2	few	CASSLAGGLYF	TGTGCCAGCAGCTTAGCGGGGGGGCTGTACTTC
TRBD1	TRBJ2-1	TRBV28	NA	CASSIQGVHNEQFF	TGTGCCAGCAGTATTCAGGGGGTCCACAATGAGCAGTTCTTC
NA	TRBJ2-5	TRBV5-1	NA	CASSPRPGLQETQYF	TGCGCCAGCAGCCCCCGACCGGGCCTCCAAGAGACCCAGTACTTC
NA	TRBJ2-1	TRBV7-2	NA	CASSLAINRNEQFF	TGTGCCAGCAGCTTAGCTATCAATCGCAATGAGCAGTTCTTC
NA	TRBJ2-3	TRBV5-1	NA	CASSGTLLTDTQYF	TGCGCCAGCTCCGGGACTCTTCTTACAGATACGCAGTATTTT
TRBD1	TRBJ1-4	TRBV5-1	NA	CASSPVDRGLPTNEKLFF	TGCGCCAGCAGCCCCGTCGACAGGGGGCTTCCAACTAATGAAAAACTGTTTTTT
TRBD2	TRBJ2-5	TRBV7-2	NA	CASSSRLAGQETQYF	TGTGCCAGCAGCTCCAGACTAGCGGGGCAAGAGACCCAGTACTTC
NA	TRBJ2-3	TRBV30	NA	CASEGGVTQYF	TGTGCATCGGAGGGGGGGGTTACGCAGTATTTT
NA	TRBJ1-3	TRBV9	few	CASSVDFSGNTIYF	TGTGCCAGCAGTGTAGACTTCTCTGGAAACACCATATATTTT
TRBD1	TRBJ1-4	TRBV2	few	CASSGTGGKLFF	TGTGCCAGCAGTGGGACAGGCGGAAAACTGTTTTTT
NA	TRBJ2-1	TRBV7-3	once	CASSLAGQHYNEQFF	TGTGCCAGCAGCTTAGCGGGACAGCACTACAATGAGCAGTTCTTC
TRBD1	TRBJ1-1	TRBV7-2	NA	CASSSDRAGGSTEAFF	TGTGCCAGCAGCTCCGACAGGGCTGGGGGGAGCACTGAAGCTTTCTTT
TRBD2	TRBJ2-1	TRBV7-9	NA	CASSSKLARNEQFF	TGTGCCAGCAGCTCGAAACTAGCGCGAAATGAGCAGTTCTTC
NA	TRBJ1-5	TRBV9	few	CASSVGENQPQHF	TGTGCCAGCAGCGTGGGGGAAAATCAGCCCCAGCATTTT